These 18 T cell receptor beta chains were sequenced from one sample in a study of blood T cell repertoires in COVID-19 (dated by TCRdb to 2018 to 2020). Library creation used the immunoSEQ multiplex PCR assay. TCRdb limited this immuneACCESS table to in-frame rearrangements with V and J called. A share of clones is missing; checked studies link under half to unresolved V genes, and the rest is unexplained. The sample table records about 75,000 clones; approximately 80% of these occur just once. Under 25% of the sample is taken by the ten largest. The sequenced sample was peripheral blood. Receptors were obtained from a woman aged 45-60 years with acute or convalescent COVID-19.

CDR3 loop: CASTSGAQTQYF. CDR3 coding DNA: TGTGCCAGCACCTCTGGGGCCCAGACCCAGTACTTC. The chain couples TRBV5-4 to TRBJ2-5, with D maybe TRBD1 (5 bases). Germline V lookup: CDR1 SGHNT, CDR2 YYREEE (reference sequence). V shed 6 bases and J shed 6 bases, with 12 bases lying between them. The CDR3 sequence is 12 residues long.

V is TRBV7-3 and J is TRBJ2-2, with D perhaps TRBD2 (5 bases). The CDR3 runs 16 residues. Trimming shortened V by 1 base and J by 1 base, and 10 bases separated the two germline ends. Germline V gene sequence: CDR1 SGHTA, CDR2 FQGTGA. The CDR3 DNA reads as TGTGCCAGCAGCTTAAATTGGGGAGAGAACACCGGGGAGCTGTTTTTT. This encodes CASSLNWGENTGELFF.

The chain recombines TRBV2 with TRBJ2-3; 8 bases match TRBD2. The CDR3 is made up of 15 amino acids. Trimming at V came to 4 bases and at J to 6 bases, leaving 9 bases not matched to a gene. In germline, CDR1 is SNHLY, CDR2 FYNNEI. In DNA form, the CDR3 reads TGTGCCAGCAGTGGGACCCGTGGCGGGAGGGATACGCAGTATTTT. Protein product: CASSGTRGGRDTQYF.

The gene calls are TRBV5-1 and TRBJ1-4, with 10 bases identical to TRBD1. J was trimmed by 8 bases and V by 4 bases; bases with no gene match: 8. Germline lookup yields CDR1 SGHRS and CDR2 YFSETQ. The CDR3 sequence is 15 residues long. CDR3 in amino acids: CASSQTTGGAEKLFF. CDR3 bases: TGCGCCAGCAGCCAAACGACAGGGGGCGCAGAAAAACTGTTTTTT.

This chain joins TRBV29-1 and TRBJ2-3, with 16 bases lining up with TRBD2. The V and J ends lost 3 bases and 6 bases, in that order; junction bases with no gene match: 3. The CDR3 sequence is 15 residues long. CDR1 and CDR2 (germline): SQVTM, ANQGSEA. CDR3 nucleotide sequence: TGCAGCGTTGAGGGACTAGCGGGAGGGCCGGATACGCAGTATTTT. Amino acid sequence: CSVEGLAGGPDTQYF.

This clone was seen just once. J is TRBJ2-1 and V is TRBV6-6; 12 bases map to TRBD2. From germline, CDR1 is MNHNY and CDR2 SVGAGI (reference sequence). V was clipped by 2 bases and J by 12 bases; unmatched bases: 5. The CDR3 loop spans 14 amino acids. The CDR3 DNA follows: TGTGCCAGCAGTTACCTAGCGGGGGGGGTCGGGCAGTTCTTC. This codes for CASSYLAGGVGQFF.

This chain joins TRBV29-1 and TRBJ2-1; 9 nucleotides align to TRBD2. This CDR3 spans 12 amino acids. Germline V gene data show CDR1 as SQVTM and CDR2 as ANQGSEA. Trimming cost V 5 bases and J 7 bases; bases outside gene matches: 3. Written as DNA, the CDR3 is TGCAGCGTTTTAGCGGGGGCGAATGAGCAGTTCTTC. Its translation: CSVLAGANEQFF.

This clone turned up a few times. Here the CDR3 reads CASSLGPGSQETQYF. CDR3 in DNA: TGCGCCAGCAGCTTAGGCCCAGGCTCCCAAGAGACCCAGTACTTC. The rearrangement links TRBV5-1 to TRBJ2-5; no firm D call. The ends were cut back, 2 bases at V and 1 base at J, with 12 bases in the middle. The CDR3 spans 15 residues. CDR1 is SGHRS, CDR2 YFSETQ, per germline.

This chain links TRBV7-9 with TRBJ2-7, with 11 nucleotides matching TRBD2. Germline V gene lookup returns CDR1 SEHNR and CDR2 FQNEAQ (reference sequence). V shed 0 bases and J 3 bases; nucleotides not matched to a gene: 7. The length of the CDR3 is 17 residues. CDR3 sequence (DNA): TGTGCCAGCAGCTTAGCGTCGGCTAGCGGGAGGAACTACGAGCAGTACTTC. This codes for CASSLASASGRNYEQYF. The full variable domain, rest sourced from reference TRBV7-9 and TRBJ2-7, is DTGVSQNPRHKITKRGQNVTFRCDPISEHNRLYWYRQTLGQGPEFLTYFQNEAQLEKSRLLSDRFSAERPKGSFSTLEIQRTEQGDSAMYLCASSLASASGRNYEQYFGPGTRLTVT.

V gene TRBV2 combines with J gene TRBJ2-7, with TRBD1 matching 7 bases. The CDR3 covers 14 residues. J gave up 1 base and V 7 bases, and 7 bases lay outside the gene matches. Per germline, CDR1 SNHLY and CDR2 FYNNEI. The CDR3 here is CASNQGVASYEQYF. The CDR3 DNA is TGTGCCAGCAACCAGGGGGTTGCTTCCTACGAGCAGTACTTC. Together with reference TRBV2 and TRBJ2-7, the CDR3 gives the full variable domain: EPEVTQTPSHQVTQMGQEVILRCVPISNHLYFYWYRQILGQKVEFLVSFYNNEISEKSEIFDDQFSVERPDGSNFTLKIRSTKLEDSAMYFCASNQGVASYEQYFGPGTRLTVT.

This clone showed up just once. The chain links TRBV18 to TRBJ2-6; 9 bases agree with TRBD1. Trimming took 2 bases from V and 3 from J; bases not matched to a gene: 5. Germline V gene data show CDR1 as KGHSH and CDR2 as LQKENI. CDR3 size: 17 residues. The CDR3 DNA sequence: TGTGCCAGCTCACCAGAAACAGGGGGCGGTGGGGCCAACGTCCTGACTTTC. Translation gives CASSPETGGGGANVLTF.

This clone was recorded a few times. The chain employs TRBV11-3 and TRBJ2-7, with D perhaps TRBD1 (5 bases). Germline V gene lookup returns CDR1 SGHNT and CDR2 YENEEA. CDR3 length equals 13 residues. The germline V and J ends were trimmed by 5 bases and 2 bases, with 10 bases remaining between them. As DNA, the CDR3 is TGTGCCAGCAGCGCAGGGCCCCCCTACGAGCAGTACTTC. Translating it yields CASSAGPPYEQYF.

The sample holds one count of this clone. CDR3: CASTLAGGGWEQFF. CDR3 DNA sequence: TGTGCCAGCACCCTAGCGGGAGGAGGATGGGAGCAGTTCTTC. J is TRBJ2-1 and V is TRBV5-8, with 11 bases fitting TRBD2. The CDR3 has 14 residues. In germline, CDR1 is SGHTS, CDR2 YDEGEE. V trimming: 6 bases; J trimming: 10 bases; junction bases outside the gene matches: 9.

The chain recombines TRBV11-3 with TRBJ2-7; D may be TRBD2 (5 bases). The V gene lost 0 bases and the J gene lost 7 bases, with 10 bases spanning the gap. Germline values: CDR1 SGHNT, CDR2 YENEEA. The CDR3 is 13 residues long. CDR3 residues: CASSLEGSKEQYF. The CDR3 DNA is TGTGCCAGCAGCTTAGAGGGGAGCAAAGAGCAGTACTTC.

This clone was counted only a few times. The germline gene is not matched at one end of the junction; a read error may be the cause. The chain links TRBV30 to TRBJ2-7; 9 nucleotides agree with TRBD2. Per germline, CDR1 GTSNPN and CDR2 SVGIG (reference sequence). The CDR3 consists of 12 residues. This chain's CDR3 is CAGSGGTYEQYF. The DNA of the CDR3 is TGTGCCGGGAGCGGGGGGACATACGAGCAGTACTTC.

V gene TRBV5-1 combines with J gene TRBJ2-2; 7 bases fit TRBD2. Germline CDR1 reads SGHRS; CDR2 reads YFSETQ. This CDR3 spans 15 amino acids. The V and J ends lost 2 bases and 1 base, in that order; junction bases with no gene match: 2. CDR3 loop: CASSFTGGNTGELFF. CDR3 DNA: TGCGCCAGCAGCTTTACGGGGGGGAACACCGGGGAGCTGTTTTTT.

This clone occurred a few times. This chain uses TRBV9 with TRBJ2-2, with D perhaps TRBD2 (5 bases). The CDR3 totals 16 residues. V lost 1 base to trimming and J lost 0 bases, with 10 bases between them. Per germline, CDR1 SGDLS and CDR2 YYNGEE. The CDR3 reads CASSVSIGANTGELFF. CDR3 sequence (DNA): TGTGCCAGCAGCGTATCTATCGGGGCGAACACCGGGGAGCTGTTTTTT.

The chain joins TRBV5-1 to TRBJ2-7; D is ambiguous. This CDR3 comprises 12 residues. The germline gives CDR1 SGHRS, CDR2 YFSETQ. Trimming removed 4 bases at V and 5 bases at J, with 10 bases between. CDR3 residues: CASSGFHHEQYF. The CDR3, as DNA: TGCGCCAGCAGCGGCTTTCACCACGAGCAGTACTTC. Drawing the rest from reference TRBV5-1 and TRBJ2-7, the complete variable domain is KAGVTQTPRYLIKTRGQQVTLSCSPISGHRSVSWYQQTPGQGLQFLFEYFSETQRNKGNFPGRFSGRQFSNSRSEMNVSTLELGDSALYLCASSGFHHEQYFGPGTRLTVT.